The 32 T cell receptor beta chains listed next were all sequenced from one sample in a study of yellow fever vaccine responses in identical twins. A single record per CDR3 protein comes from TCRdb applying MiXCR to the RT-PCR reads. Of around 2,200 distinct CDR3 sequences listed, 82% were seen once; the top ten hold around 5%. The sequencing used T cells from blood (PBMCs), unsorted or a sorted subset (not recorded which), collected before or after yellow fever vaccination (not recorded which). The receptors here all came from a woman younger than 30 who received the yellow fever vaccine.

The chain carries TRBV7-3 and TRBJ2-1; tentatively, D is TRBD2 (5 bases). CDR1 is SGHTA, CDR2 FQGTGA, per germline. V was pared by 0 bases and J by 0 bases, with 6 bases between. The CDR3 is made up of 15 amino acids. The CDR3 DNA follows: TGTGCCAGCAGCTTAACCCGGGACTCCTACAATGAGCAGTTCTTC. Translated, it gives CASSLTRDSYNEQFF.

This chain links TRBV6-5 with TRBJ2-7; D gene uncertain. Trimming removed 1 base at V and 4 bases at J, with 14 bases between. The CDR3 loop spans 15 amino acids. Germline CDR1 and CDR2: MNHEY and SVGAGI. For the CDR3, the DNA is TGTGCCAGCAGTTACTACGAAACGAAACATTACGAGCAGTACTTC. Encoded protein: CASSYYETKHYEQYF.

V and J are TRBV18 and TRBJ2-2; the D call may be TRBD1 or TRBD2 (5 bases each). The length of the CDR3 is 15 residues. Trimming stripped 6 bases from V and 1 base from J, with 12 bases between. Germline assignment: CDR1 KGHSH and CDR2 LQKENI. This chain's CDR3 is CASSPGRQNTGELFF. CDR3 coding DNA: TGTGCCAGCTCCCCGGGACGGCAGAACACCGGGGAGCTGTTTTTT.

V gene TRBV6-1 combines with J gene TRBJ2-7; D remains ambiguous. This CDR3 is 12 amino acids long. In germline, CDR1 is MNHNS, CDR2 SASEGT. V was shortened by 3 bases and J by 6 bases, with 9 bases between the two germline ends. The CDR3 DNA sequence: TGTGCCAGCAGTGAGGGTAGGAGCGAGCAGTACGTC. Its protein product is CASSEGRSEQYV.

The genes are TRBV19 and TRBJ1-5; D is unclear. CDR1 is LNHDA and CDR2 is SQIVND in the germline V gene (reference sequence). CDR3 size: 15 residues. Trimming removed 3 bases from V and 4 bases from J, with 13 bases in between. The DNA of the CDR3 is TGTGCCAGTAGTATCGAGGGAGGCCCTAATCAGCCCCAGCATTTT. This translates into CASSIEGGPNQPQHF.

The CDR3 sequence is CASSEAPGSTYGYTF. CDR3 bases: TGTGCCAGCAGTGAAGCACCAGGGAGTACCTATGGCTACACCTTC. The chain has TRBV2 and TRBJ1-2; D is perhaps TRBD1 (5 bases). The germline gives CDR1 SNHLY, CDR2 FYNNEI. V lost 0 bases and J 4 bases, leaving 12 bases between the germline ends. The CDR3 extends over 15 amino acids. Supplemented by reference TRBV2 and TRBJ1-2, the full variable domain reads EPEVTQTPSHQVTQMGQEVILRCVPISNHLYFYWYRQILGQKVEFLVSFYNNEISEKSEIFDDQFSVERPDGSNFTLKIRSTKLEDSAMYFCASSEAPGSTYGYTFGSGTRLTVV.

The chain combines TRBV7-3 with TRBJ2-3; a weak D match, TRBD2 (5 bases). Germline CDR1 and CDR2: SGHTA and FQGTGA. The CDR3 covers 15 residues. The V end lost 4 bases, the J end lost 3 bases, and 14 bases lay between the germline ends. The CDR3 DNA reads TGTGCCAGCAGCTCCGCCGGAGGTCAGACAGATACGCAGTATTTT. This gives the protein CASSSAGGQTDTQYF.

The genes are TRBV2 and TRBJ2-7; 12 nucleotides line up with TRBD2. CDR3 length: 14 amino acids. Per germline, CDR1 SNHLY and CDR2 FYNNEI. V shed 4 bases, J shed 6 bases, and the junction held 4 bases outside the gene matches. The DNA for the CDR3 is TGTGCCAGCAGTGGAAGACTAGCGGGAGTCGAGCAGTACTTC. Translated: CASSGRLAGVEQYF. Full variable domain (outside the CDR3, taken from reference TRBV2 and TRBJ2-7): EPEVTQTPSHQVTQMGQEVILRCVPISNHLYFYWYRQILGQKVEFLVSFYNNEISEKSEIFDDQFSVERPDGSNFTLKIRSTKLEDSAMYFCASSGRLAGVEQYFGPGTRLTVT.

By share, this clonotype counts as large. The CDR3 loop is CASSPGNSFNYGYTF. The CDR3 DNA reads as TGTGCCAGCAGCCCAGGGAATTCCTTTAACTATGGCTACACCTTC. V usage is TRBV2 and J usage is TRBJ1-2, with D possibly matching TRBD1 (5 bases). This CDR3 is built from 15 residues. Germline V gives CDR1 SNHLY, CDR2 FYNNEI. Trimming removed 6 bases from V and 1 base from J, with 15 bases in between.

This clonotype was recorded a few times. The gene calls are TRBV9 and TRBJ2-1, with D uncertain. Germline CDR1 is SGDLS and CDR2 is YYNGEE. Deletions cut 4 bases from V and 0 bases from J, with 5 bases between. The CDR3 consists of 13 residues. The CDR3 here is CASSSYSYNEQFF. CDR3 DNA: TGTGCCAGCAGCTCTTACTCCTACAATGAGCAGTTCTTC.

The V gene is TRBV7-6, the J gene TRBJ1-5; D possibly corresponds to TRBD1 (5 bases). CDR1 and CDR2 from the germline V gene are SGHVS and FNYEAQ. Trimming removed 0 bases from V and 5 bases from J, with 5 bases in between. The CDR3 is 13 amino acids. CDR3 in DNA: TGTGCCAGCAGCTTAGCGGGGGATCAGCCCCAGCATTTT. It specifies CASSLAGDQPQHF. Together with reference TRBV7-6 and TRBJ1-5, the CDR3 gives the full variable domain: GAGVSQSPRYKVTKRGQDVALRCDPISGHVSLYWYRQALGQGPEFLTYFNYEAQQDKSGLPNDRFSAERPEGSISTLTIQRTEQRDSAMYRCASSLAGDQPQHFGDGTRLSIL.

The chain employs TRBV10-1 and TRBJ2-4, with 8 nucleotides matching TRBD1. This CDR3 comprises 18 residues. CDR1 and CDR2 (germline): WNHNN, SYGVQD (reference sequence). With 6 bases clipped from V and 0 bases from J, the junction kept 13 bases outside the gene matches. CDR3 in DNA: TGCGCCAGCAGAACGAGCGACAGGGGCCGCATAGCCAAAAACATTCAGTACTTC. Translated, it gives CASRTSDRGRIAKNIQYF.

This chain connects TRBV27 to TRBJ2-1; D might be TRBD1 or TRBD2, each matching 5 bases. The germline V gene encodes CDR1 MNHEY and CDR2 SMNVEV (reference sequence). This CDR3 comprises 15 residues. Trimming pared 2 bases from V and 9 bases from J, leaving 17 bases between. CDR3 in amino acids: CASSLGGPGRGEQFF. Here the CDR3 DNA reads TGTGCCAGCAGTTTAGGGGGACCCGGTCGGGGTGAGCAGTTCTTC.

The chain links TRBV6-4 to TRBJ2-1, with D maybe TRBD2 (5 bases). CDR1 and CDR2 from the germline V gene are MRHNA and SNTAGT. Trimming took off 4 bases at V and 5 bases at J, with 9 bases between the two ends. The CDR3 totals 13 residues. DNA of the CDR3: TGTGCCAGCAGTGTCTCCGGGGACAATGAGCAGTTCTTC. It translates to CASSVSGDNEQFF.

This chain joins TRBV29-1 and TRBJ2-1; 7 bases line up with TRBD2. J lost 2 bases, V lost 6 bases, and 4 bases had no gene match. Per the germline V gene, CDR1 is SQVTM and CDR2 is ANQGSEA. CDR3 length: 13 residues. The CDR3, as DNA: TGCAGCGTCTTACTAGCGACCTACAATGAGCAGTTCTTC. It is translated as CSVLLATYNEQFF.

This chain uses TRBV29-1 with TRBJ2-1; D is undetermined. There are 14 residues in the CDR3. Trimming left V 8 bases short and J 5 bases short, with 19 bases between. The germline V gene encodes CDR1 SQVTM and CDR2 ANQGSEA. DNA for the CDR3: TGCAGCTCTGAAGGTGGAGCCTATAACAATGAGCAGTTCTTC. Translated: CSSEGGAYNNEQFF.

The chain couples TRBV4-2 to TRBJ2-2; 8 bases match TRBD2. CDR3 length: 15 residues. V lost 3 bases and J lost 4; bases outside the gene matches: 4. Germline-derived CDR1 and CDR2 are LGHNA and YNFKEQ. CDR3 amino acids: CASSHLREVTGELFF. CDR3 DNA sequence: TGTGCCAGCAGCCACCTGCGGGAGGTCACCGGGGAGCTGTTTTTT.

The CDR3: CASSWTGGYSNQPQHF. In nucleotides, the CDR3 is TGTGCCAGTAGCTGGACAGGGGGCTATAGCAATCAGCCCCAGCATTTT. J is TRBJ1-5 and V is TRBV19; 11 bases align to TRBD1. CDR1 is LNHDA, CDR2 SQIVND, per germline (reference sequence). Losses at the gene ends were 6 bases for V and 0 bases for J; bases not matched to a gene: 4. The length of the CDR3 is 16 residues.

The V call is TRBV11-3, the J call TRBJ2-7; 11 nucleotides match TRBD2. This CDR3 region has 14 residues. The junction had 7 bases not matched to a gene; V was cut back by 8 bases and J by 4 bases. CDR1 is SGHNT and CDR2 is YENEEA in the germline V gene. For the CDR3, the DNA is TGTGCCAGCGTCGAAGGGACTAGCGGATACGAGCAGTACTTC. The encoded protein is CASVEGTSGYEQYF.

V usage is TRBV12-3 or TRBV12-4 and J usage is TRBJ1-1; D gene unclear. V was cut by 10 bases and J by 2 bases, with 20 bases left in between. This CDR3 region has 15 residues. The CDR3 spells CATPTLRRGNTEAFF. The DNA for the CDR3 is TGTGCCACTCCGACTCTCCGCCGGGGAAACACTGAAGCTTTCTTT.

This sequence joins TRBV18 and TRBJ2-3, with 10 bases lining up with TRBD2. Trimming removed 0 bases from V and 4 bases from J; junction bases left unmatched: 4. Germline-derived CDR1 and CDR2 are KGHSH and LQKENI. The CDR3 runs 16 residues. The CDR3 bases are TGTGCCAGCTCACCACCGGCTCTAGCGGGAGCAGATACGCAGTATTTT. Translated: CASSPPALAGADTQYF.

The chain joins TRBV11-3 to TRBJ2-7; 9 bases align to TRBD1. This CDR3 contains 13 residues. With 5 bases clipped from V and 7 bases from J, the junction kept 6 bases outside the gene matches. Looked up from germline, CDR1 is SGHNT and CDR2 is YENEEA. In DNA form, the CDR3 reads TGTGCCAGCAGCAGGACAGGGGCAGGGGAGCAGTACTTC. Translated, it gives CASSRTGAGEQYF.

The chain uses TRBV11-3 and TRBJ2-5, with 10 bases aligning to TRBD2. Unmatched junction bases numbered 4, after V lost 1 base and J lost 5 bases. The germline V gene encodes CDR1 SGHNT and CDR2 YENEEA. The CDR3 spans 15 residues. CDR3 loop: CASSLGSSGGETQYF. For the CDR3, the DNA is TGTGCCAGCAGCTTAGGGAGTAGCGGGGGGGAGACCCAGTACTTC.

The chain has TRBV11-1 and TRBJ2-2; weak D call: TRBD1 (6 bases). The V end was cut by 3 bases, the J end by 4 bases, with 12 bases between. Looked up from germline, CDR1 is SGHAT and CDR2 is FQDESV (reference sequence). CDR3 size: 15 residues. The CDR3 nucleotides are TGTGCCAGCAGCTTTCCCAGGGGCGGCACCGGGGAGCTGTTTTTT. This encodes CASSFPRGGTGELFF.

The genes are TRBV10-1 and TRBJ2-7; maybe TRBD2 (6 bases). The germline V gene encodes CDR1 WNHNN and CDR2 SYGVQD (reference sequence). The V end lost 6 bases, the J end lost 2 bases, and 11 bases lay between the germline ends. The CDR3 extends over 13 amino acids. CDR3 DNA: TGCGCCAGCAGGAAGGGACTGGCCTACGAGCAGTACTTC. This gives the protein CASRKGLAYEQYF.

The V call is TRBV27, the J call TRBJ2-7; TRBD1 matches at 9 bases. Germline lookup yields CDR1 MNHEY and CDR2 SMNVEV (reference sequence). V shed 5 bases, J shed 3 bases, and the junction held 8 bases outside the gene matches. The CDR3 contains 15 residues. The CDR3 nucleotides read TGTGCCAGCAGTAGGAGGACAGGGGATTACTACGAGCAGTACTTC. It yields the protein CASSRRTGDYYEQYF.

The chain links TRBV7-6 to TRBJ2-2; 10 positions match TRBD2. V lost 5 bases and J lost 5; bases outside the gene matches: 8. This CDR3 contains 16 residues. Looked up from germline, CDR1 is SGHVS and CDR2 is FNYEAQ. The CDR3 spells CASSPSGGASTGELFF. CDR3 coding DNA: TGTGCCAGCAGCCCCAGCGGGGGGGCCTCTACCGGGGAGCTGTTTTTT.

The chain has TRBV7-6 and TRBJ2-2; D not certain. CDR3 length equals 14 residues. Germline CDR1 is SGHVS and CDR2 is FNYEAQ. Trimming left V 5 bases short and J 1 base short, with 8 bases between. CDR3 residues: CASSPSENTGELFF. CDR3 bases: TGTGCCAGCAGCCCGAGTGAGAACACCGGGGAGCTGTTTTTT.

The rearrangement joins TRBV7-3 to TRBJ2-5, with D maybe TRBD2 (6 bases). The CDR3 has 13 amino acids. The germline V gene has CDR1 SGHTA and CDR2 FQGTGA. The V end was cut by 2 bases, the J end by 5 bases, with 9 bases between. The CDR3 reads CASSLGTGETQYF. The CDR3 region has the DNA TGTGCCAGCAGCTTAGGGACTGGGGAGACCCAGTACTTC. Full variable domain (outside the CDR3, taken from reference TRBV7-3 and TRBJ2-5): GAGVSQTPSNKVTEKGKYVELRCDPISGHTALYWYRQSLGQGPEFLIYFQGTGAADDSGLPNDRFFAVRPEGSVSTLKIQRTERGDSAVYLCASSLGTGETQYFGPGTRLLVL.

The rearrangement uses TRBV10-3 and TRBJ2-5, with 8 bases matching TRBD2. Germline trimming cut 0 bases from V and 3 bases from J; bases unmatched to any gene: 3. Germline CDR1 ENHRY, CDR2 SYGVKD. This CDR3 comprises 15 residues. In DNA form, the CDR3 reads TGTGCCATCAGTGAGTCGGGTAGCGGGAAAGAGACCCAGTACTTC. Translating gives CAISESGSGKETQYF.

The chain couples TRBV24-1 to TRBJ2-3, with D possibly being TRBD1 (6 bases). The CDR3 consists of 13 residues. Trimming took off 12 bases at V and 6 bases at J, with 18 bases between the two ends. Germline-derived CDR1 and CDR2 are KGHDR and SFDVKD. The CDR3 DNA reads TGTGCCGTAGCAGGGGCATTTGCGGATACGCAGTATTTT. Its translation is CAVAGAFADTQYF.

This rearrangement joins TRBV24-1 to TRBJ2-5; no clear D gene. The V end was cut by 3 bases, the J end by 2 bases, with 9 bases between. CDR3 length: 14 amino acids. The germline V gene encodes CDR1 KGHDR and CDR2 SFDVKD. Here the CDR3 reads CATSDTDAQETQYF. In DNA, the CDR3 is TGTGCCACCAGTGATACAGACGCGCAAGAGACCCAGTACTTC.